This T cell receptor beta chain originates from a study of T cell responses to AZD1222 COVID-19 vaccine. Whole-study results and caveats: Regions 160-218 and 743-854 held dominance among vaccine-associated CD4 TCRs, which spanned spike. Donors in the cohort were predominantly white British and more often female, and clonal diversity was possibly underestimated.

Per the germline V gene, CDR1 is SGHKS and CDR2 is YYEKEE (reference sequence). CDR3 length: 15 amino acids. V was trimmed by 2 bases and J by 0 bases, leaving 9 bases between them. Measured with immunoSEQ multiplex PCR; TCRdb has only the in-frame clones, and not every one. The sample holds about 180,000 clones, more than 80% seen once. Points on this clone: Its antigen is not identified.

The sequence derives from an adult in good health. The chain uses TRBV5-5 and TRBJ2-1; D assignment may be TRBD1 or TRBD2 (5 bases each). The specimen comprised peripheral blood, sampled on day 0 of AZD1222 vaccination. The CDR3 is CASSLEGFSYNEQFF. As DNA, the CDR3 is TGTGCCAGCAGCTTAGAGGGGTTCTCCTACAATGAGCAGTTCTTC.